This is a list of T cell receptor beta chains from one sample in a study of T cells after yellow fever vaccination. TCRdb used MiXCR to reprocess the 5' RACE reads, holding one entry per CDR3 protein. This sample yields roughly 310,000 distinct CDR3 sequences, of which 8.5% to 10% are seen a single time; approximately 18% belongs to the top ten. The material sequenced was PBMCs, taken on the day of the first yellow fever vaccination. Every receptor here comes from a man aged 18 to 35 who received the YFV17D yellow fever vaccine. Both conserved end residues are trimmed from each CDR3.

v_gene	j_gene	CDR3aa
TRBV30	TRBJ2-3	AWRDTDTQY
TRBV12-3/TRBV12-4	TRBJ2-2	ASSLVQVNTGELF
TRBV4-1	TRBJ2-5	ASSQVSLSWETQY
TRBV12-3/TRBV12-4	TRBJ2-5	ASSSALADPTSY
TRBV7-2	TRBJ2-3	ASSLVAGVSSTDTQY
TRBV6-1	TRBJ1-2	ASSLGQGASYGYT
TRBV7-9	TRBJ2-1	ASSFVLAETYNEQF
TRBV12-3/TRBV12-4	TRBJ2-3	ASSLSGTETDTQY
TRBV5-5	TRBJ2-7	ASSRERAGASYEQY
TRBV4-1	TRBJ2-1	ASSHLGVTRGGSEQF
TRBV18	TRBJ2-6	ASSVGAGANVLT
TRBV12-3/TRBV12-4	TRBJ1-2	ASSPDRALGYT
TRBV19	TRBJ1-1	ASKGGGSNTEAF
TRBV6-4	TRBJ2-3	ASSERGSTDTQY
TRBV6-6	TRBJ1-1	ASSYSDTEAF
TRBV7-9	TRBJ1-5	ASSDNSNQPQH
TRBV19	TRBJ1-5	ASSIKGTGLYQPQH
TRBV4-3	TRBJ1-4	ASSQDIRAGEKLF
TRBV6-1	TRBJ2-2	ASRQGNTGELF
TRBV4-3	TRBJ2-5	ASSQGLRYQETQY
TRBV5-6	TRBJ2-3	ASSLIPTDTQY
TRBV20-1	TRBJ1-2	SADFTRVEAGYT
TRBV5-6	TRBJ2-5	ASSLLSPQTQY
TRBV7-2	TRBJ2-3	ASRLQGAPKY
TRBV5-1	TRBJ1-1	ASRQGSIEAF
TRBV9	TRBJ2-3	ASSPLSGEVITQY
TRBV7-3	TRBJ1-1	ASSLSRAGDTEAF
TRBV7-9	TRBJ1-1	ASIRDRAGMKTF
TRBV12-3/TRBV12-4	TRBJ2-4	ASRAKNIQY
TRBV3-1	TRBJ2-7	ASSQESNFAYEQY
TRBV9	TRBJ2-3	ASSVGVSTDTQY
TRBV18	TRBJ1-1	ASSLEDRVGEAF
TRBV20-1	TRBJ1-2	SALTANYGYT
TRBV27	TRBJ2-3	ASSLVLAGGPSDTQY
TRBV7-8	TRBJ1-2	ASSLYNSRFDGYT
TRBV2	TRBJ1-6	ASWGPLH
TRBV7-6	TRBJ2-2	ASSPLSYGSNTGELF
TRBV19	TRBJ2-1	ASSLLGLTNEQF
TRBV29-1	TRBJ1-1	SVPNTEAF
TRBV11-2	TRBJ2-1	ASSRQGYEQF
TRBV29-1	TRBJ2-7	SVRSVQSSYEQY
TRBV4-3	TRBJ1-5	ASSQAFVGQGVDQPQH
TRBV20-1	TRBJ2-7	SASLLAGEPFSSYEQY
TRBV10-3	TRBJ2-1	AISEQGQGAPEQF
TRBV6-1	TRBJ1-3	ASRSGRAGEGTIY
TRBV7-9	TRBJ1-2	ASSLLGANGYT
TRBV12-3/TRBV12-4	TRBJ2-3	ASYNGGTDTQY
TRBV6-4	TRBJ1-1	ASRITGRGPNTEAF
TRBV20-1	TRBJ1-4	SARTTGTGSEKLF
TRBV4-1	TRBJ2-5	ASSQGSGGRETQY
TRBV4-3	TRBJ2-3	ASSQDAPSGNTQY
TRBV28	TRBJ2-1	ASSPNSYNEQF